These 20 T cell receptor beta chains share one sample of origin, sequenced in a study of blood T cell repertoires in COVID-19. Only in-frame clones appear in the TCRdb table, and some are missing; sequencing was by immunoSEQ multiplex PCR. The data show 100,000 or so clones, approximately 80% seen once. The sequenced sample was peripheral blood. The receptor source for this set is a man aged 45 to 65 with active or convalescent COVID-19.

The chain combines TRBV10-1 with TRBJ1-1, with 7 bases matching TRBD1. V shed 5 bases and J 1 base; nucleotides not matched to a gene: 13. The germline gives CDR1 WNHNN, CDR2 SYGVQD (reference sequence). The CDR3 spans 17 residues. CDR3 bases: TGCGCCAGCAGTATCGGTGTGGGGGACAGCCCGAACACTGAAGCTTTCTTT. Translated, it gives CASSIGVGDSPNTEAFF.

This clone was seen more than once but under ten times. This may arise from a read error, as a much more abundant clone is one base away. The chain is built from TRBV2 and TRBJ2-7; no clear D gene. Germline V lookup: CDR1 SNHLY, CDR2 FYNNEI. With 5 bases removed from V and 1 base from J, the gap between germline ends came to 3 bases. This CDR3 spans 11 amino acids. The CDR3 nucleotides read TGTGCCAGCAGTCCATCCTACGAGCAGTACTTC. The encoded protein is CASSPSYEQYF.

This chain connects TRBV10-1 to TRBJ2-3; D is possibly TRBD1 (6 bases). CDR1 and CDR2 from the germline V gene are WNHNN and SYGVQD (reference sequence). CDR3 length: 13 amino acids. V lost 6 bases, J lost 6 bases, and 13 bases lay in between. CDR3 sequence reads: CASRPNQGDTQYF. CDR3 coding DNA: TGCGCCAGCAGGCCCAACCAGGGGGATACGCAGTATTTT.

The chain uses TRBV19 and TRBJ2-1; D remains ambiguous. V was cut by 6 bases and J by 6 bases, with 12 bases left in between. Germline lookup yields CDR1 LNHDA and CDR2 SQIVND (reference sequence). This CDR3 is 13 amino acids long. The CDR3 sequence: CASSQNTFNEQFF. The CDR3 coding sequence is TGTGCCAGTAGCCAAAACACGTTCAATGAGCAGTTCTTC.

V gene TRBV6-5 combines with J gene TRBJ2-7; TRBD1 matches 8 bases. Germline loops: CDR1 MNHEY, CDR2 SVGAGI. CDR3 length equals 13 residues. V was clipped by 11 bases and J by 0 bases; unmatched bases: 6. CDR3 DNA: TGTGCCGTTGGGGACAGGAGCTCCTACGAGCAGTACTTC. This gives the protein CAVGDRSSYEQYF.

This CDR3 is CAIYDRENTEAFF. CDR3 sequence (DNA): TGTGCCATCTATGATCGGGAAAACACTGAAGCTTTCTTT. The chain carries TRBV10-3 and TRBJ1-1; D unclear. CDR1 ENHRY and CDR2 SYGVKD come from the germline V gene. V lost 8 bases and J lost 2, with 12 bases in between. The CDR3 is 13 residues long.

CDR3 bases: TGTGCCACCAGCAGAGTACTAGCGGGAGGGGGTGAGCAGTTCTTC. It yields the protein CATSRVLAGGGEQFF. This sequence joins TRBV15 and TRBJ2-1, with 13 bases that match TRBD2. This CDR3 has 15 residues. Germline CDR1 and CDR2: LNHNV and YYDKDF (reference sequence). Unmatched junction bases numbered 3, after V lost 1 base and J lost 9 bases. The full variable domain, completed using reference TRBV15 and TRBJ2-1, is DAMVIQNPRYQVTQFGKPVTLSCSQTLNHNVMYWYQQKSSQAPKLLFHYYDKDFNNEADTPDNFQSRRPNTSFCFLDIRSPGLGDTAMYLCATSRVLAGGGEQFFGPGTRLTVL.

J is TRBJ1-5 and V is TRBV11-2; D call uncertain. The CDR3 covers 14 residues. Between the trimmed V and J ends, which lost 0 bases and 5 bases, there was a span of 8 bases. Germline values: CDR1 SGHAT, CDR2 FQNNGV. This chain's CDR3 is CASSLDSRYQPQHF. The CDR3 bases are TGTGCCAGCAGCTTAGATTCCAGGTATCAGCCCCAGCATTTT.

The chain combines TRBV5-1 with TRBJ2-2, with D tentatively TRBD2 (7 bases). Trimming stripped 4 bases from V and 7 bases from J, with 26 bases between. The CDR3 loop spans 18 amino acids. The V gene's germline CDR1 is SGHRS and CDR2 YFSETQ. The CDR3 DNA reads as TGCGCCAGCAGCCTTCCGCCATCTGGGAGGGCCAGGGGCGGGGAGCTGTTTTTT. Its translation is CASSLPPSGRARGGELFF.

This rearrangement joins TRBV25-1 to TRBJ1-6, with 10 bases that match TRBD1. The CDR3 runs to 16 residues. Germline CDR1 MGHDK, CDR2 SYGVNS. The V gene end was trimmed by 3 bases and the J gene end by 8 bases; junction bases not matched to a gene: 7. The CDR3 protein is CASSDPRTGGYSPLHF. The CDR3 bases are TGTGCCAGCAGTGACCCAAGGACAGGGGGATATTCACCCCTCCACTTT.

The chain employs TRBV30 and TRBJ2-5; 9 nucleotides agree with TRBD1. This CDR3 has 13 residues. CDR1 GTSNPN and CDR2 SVGIG come from the germline V gene (reference sequence). The ends lost 4 bases at V and 4 bases at J; junction bases unmatched: 4. The DNA for the CDR3 is TGTGCCTGGACGGGACAGGGCTCAGAGACCCAGTACTTC. It is translated as CAWTGQGSETQYF.

This clone was seen only once. The chain is built from TRBV4-1 and TRBJ1-4; D possibly corresponds to TRBD1 (6 bases). Germline lookup yields CDR1 MGHRA and CDR2 YSYEKL. This CDR3 spans 15 amino acids. The V gene lost 5 bases and the J gene lost 8 bases, with 18 bases spanning the gap. CDR3 sequence: CASSYLQGFREKLFF. CDR3 nucleotides: TGCGCCAGCAGCTACCTCCAGGGGTTCAGGGAAAAACTGTTTTTT.

The rearrangement links TRBV3-1 (or the pseudogene TRBV3-2) to TRBJ1-2; 7 bases match TRBD1. The trim removed 0 bases at V and 3 bases at J, leaving 7 bases unmatched. The CDR3 loop spans 16 amino acids. Germline CDR1 is LGHDT and CDR2 is YNNKEL (reference sequence). CDR3 amino acids: CASSQEVAGGDYGYTF. Written as DNA, the CDR3 is TGTGCCAGCAGCCAAGAGGTGGCAGGGGGAGACTATGGCTACACCTTC.

The chain uses TRBV9 and TRBJ1-2; tentatively, D is TRBD1 (5 bases). This CDR3 spans 14 amino acids. Trimming pared 2 bases from V and 1 base from J, leaving 9 bases between. CDR1 SGDLS and CDR2 YYNGEE come from the germline V gene. The CDR3 reads CASSVGRVNYGYTF. CDR3 nucleotides: TGTGCCAGCAGCGTGGGCAGGGTTAACTATGGCTACACCTTC.

The rearrangement uses TRBV3-1 (or the pseudogene TRBV3-2) and TRBJ1-6, with 7 bases fitting TRBD1. CDR3 size: 14 residues. Germline V gene sequence: CDR1 LGHDT, CDR2 YNNKEL (reference sequence). Germline trimming cut 1 base from V and 9 bases from J; bases unmatched to any gene: 3. CDR3 nucleotide sequence: TGTGCCAGCAGCCAAGGGACAGGCGGTTCACCCCTCCACTTT. Amino acids: CASSQGTGGSPLHF.

V is TRBV2 and J is TRBJ2-7; 10 nucleotides match TRBD1. The CDR3 covers 12 residues. J was trimmed by 2 bases and V by 10 bases; bases with no gene match: 2. In germline, CDR1 is SNHLY, CDR2 FYNNEI. The CDR3 DNA sequence: TGTGCCACAGGACAGGGGGCCTACGAGCAGTACTTC. This codes for CATGQGAYEQYF.

The chain links TRBV7-2 to TRBJ2-3, with 7 bases aligning to TRBD2. V gave up 3 bases and J gave up 8 bases; unmatched junction bases: 5. The CDR3 has 13 amino acids. Germline values: CDR1 SGHTA, CDR2 FQGNSA. CDR3 DNA: TGTGCCAGCAGCTTTGTCGAGCGGGGTACGCAGTATTTT. It translates to CASSFVERGTQYF.

J is TRBJ1-3 and V is TRBV5-4, with D hard to call. Germline lookup yields CDR1 SGHNT and CDR2 YYREEE (reference sequence). V lost 5 bases and J lost 1, with 16 bases in between. This CDR3 comprises 16 residues. The CDR3 DNA follows: TGTGCCAGCAGGCGGGCAGGTACCGAGTCTGGAAACACCATATATTTT. This gives the protein CASRRAGTESGNTIYF. The complete variable domain, with remaining parts taken from reference TRBV5-4 and TRBJ1-3, reads ETGVTQSPTHLIKTRGQQVTLRCSSQSGHNTVSWYQQALGQGPQFIFQYYREEENGRGNFPPRFSGLQFPNYSSELNVNALELDDSALYLCASRRAGTESGNTIYFGEGSWLTVV.

V and J are TRBV28 and TRBJ1-5, with D unresolved. Germline V gene lookup returns CDR1 MDHEN and CDR2 SYDVKM. The CDR3 is 13 residues long. Trimming left V 4 bases short and J 4 bases short, with 8 bases between. CDR3 DNA: TGTGCCAGCAGTTACGTAGATAATCAGCCCCAGCATTTT. It translates to CASSYVDNQPQHF.

The V call is TRBV24-1, the J call TRBJ2-7; D possibly corresponds to TRBD1 (5 bases). The CDR3 contains 13 residues. Looked up from germline, CDR1 is KGHDR and CDR2 is SFDVKD. V was trimmed by 4 bases and J by 8 bases, leaving 14 bases between them. CDR3 sequence (DNA): TGTGCCACCAGTGACCCGACAGACCCCAAGCAGTACTTC. Its translation: CATSDPTDPKQYF.